These T cell receptor beta chains were read from a single sample in a study of blood T cells in healthy people across ages. TCRdb redid the calling of the 5' RACE reads with MiXCR, one entry per CDR3 protein. The data hold about 720,000 distinct CDR3 sequences, with approximately 21% observed a single time. The sample was blood. The receptors shown here come from a man between 65 and 80 years old in good health. Each CDR3 is given with its conserved first and last residue. The D gene is left open where the match is weak. Size is omitted from some rows. Given values are once, few, many or a class for expanded clones.

D	size	length	V	J	CDR3	DNA
TRBD2	NA	14	TRBV25-1	TRBJ2-1	CASSSPGLENEQFF	TGTGCCAGCAGCTCGCCGGGACTAGAAAATGAGCAGTTCTTC
NA	NA	13	TRBV20-1	TRBJ1-2	CSASGGPGYGYTF	TGCAGTGCTAGCGGGGGGCCAGGCTATGGCTACACCTTC
TRBD2	NA	16	TRBV4-1	TRBJ2-7	CASSQGPGTSGYEQYF	TGCGCCAGCAGCCAGGGACCCGGGACTAGCGGTTACGAGCAGTACTTC
TRBD2	many	15	TRBV11-1	TRBJ2-1	CASSLMASGSYEQFF	TGTGCCAGCAGCTTGATGGCTAGCGGGAGTTATGAGCAGTTCTTC
NA	many	16	TRBV5-1	TRBJ1-2	CASSPQGNGDIGGYTF	TGCGCCAGCAGCCCACAGGGTAATGGGGATATCGGTGGCTACACCTTC
NA	few	15	TRBV7-7	TRBJ2-5	CASSLGGTNQETQYF	TGTGCCAGCAGCTTAGGTGGGACAAATCAAGAGACCCAGTACTTC
NA	few	14	TRBV12-3/TRBV12-4	TRBJ2-7	CASQEGGIPYEQYF	TGTGCCAGCCAAGAGGGGGGAATTCCCTACGAGCAGTACTTC
NA	NA	16	TRBV5-1	TRBJ2-5	CASSRAGFVSQETQYF	TGCGCCAGCAGTCGGGCCGGCTTTGTATCTCAAGAGACCCAGTACTTC
NA	NA	16	TRBV10-3	TRBJ1-4	CAISEFSPKTNEKLFF	TGTGCCATCAGTGAGTTCTCACCCAAAACTAATGAAAAACTGTTTTTT
TRBD2	few	14	TRBV20-1	TRBJ2-1	CSARSAGRYNEQFF	TGCAGTGCGAGGTCAGCGGGAAGATACAATGAGCAGTTCTTC
TRBD1	few	16	TRBV5-1	TRBJ1-3	CASSPDGQGGGNTIYF	TGCGCCAGCAGCCCGGATGGACAGGGCGGTGGAAACACCATATATTTT
NA	NA	15	TRBV4-3	TRBJ2-3	CASSHQVGEADTQYF	TGCGCCAGCAGCCACCAGGTGGGGGAGGCAGATACGCAGTATTTT
NA	NA	13	TRBV7-2	TRBJ2-3	CASSFWYTDTQYF	TGTGCCAGCAGCTTCTGGTACACAGATACGCAGTATTTT
NA	NA	15	TRBV14	TRBJ2-1	CASSHPSGLAAWQFF	TGTGCCAGCAGCCACCCCTCGGGTCTAGCTGCGTGGCAGTTCTTC
TRBD1	few	12	TRBV20-1	TRBJ1-2	CSAPGTVYGYTF	TGCAGTGCCCCCGGGACAGTCTATGGCTACACCTTC
NA	NA	13	TRBV10-3	TRBJ2-3	CAISVSSTDTQYF	TGTGCCATCAGTGTTTCGAGCACAGATACGCAGTATTTT
TRBD1	NA	13	TRBV20-1	TRBJ2-7	CSAGRDRGYEQYF	TGCAGTGCAGGACGGGACAGGGGCTACGAGCAGTACTTC
NA	few	13	TRBV24-1	TRBJ1-2	CATSDPQVYGYTF	TGTGCCACCAGTGATCCCCAGGTCTATGGCTACACCTTC
NA	NA	15	TRBV12-3/TRBV12-4	TRBJ2-7	CASRLFGGAGYEQYF	TGTGCCAGCCGTCTCTTTGGCGGCGCCGGCTACGAGCAGTACTTC
TRBD1	NA	15	TRBV3-1	TRBJ2-1	CASSLPGQGRDEQFF	TGTGCCAGCAGCCTACCGGGACAGGGAAGGGATGAGCAGTTCTTC
NA	few	14	TRBV29-1	TRBJ2-7	CSVGVMGLAYEQYF	TGCAGCGTTGGAGTTATGGGCCTAGCCTACGAGCAGTACTTC
NA	NA	13	TRBV11-2	TRBJ1-6	CASSLNYNSPLHF	TGTGCCAGCAGCTTGAACTATAATTCACCCCTCCACTTT
NA	NA	14	TRBV7-2	TRBJ1-1	CASSLVVLNTEAFF	TGTGCCAGCAGCTTAGTGGTTCTGAACACTGAAGCTTTCTTT
TRBD1	few	15	TRBV6-2/TRBV6-3	TRBJ2-3	CASTLDRVRLDTQYF	TGTGCCAGCACTCTGGACAGGGTGAGGCTAGATACGCAGTATTTT
TRBD2	many	16	TRBV5-1	TRBJ2-1	CASSLSGTSSLQEQFF	TGCGCCAGCAGCTTGAGTGGGACTAGCAGCCTTCAGGAGCAGTTCTTC
NA	NA	14	TRBV5-1	TRBJ2-3	CASRPDRVTDTQYF	TGCGCCAGCCGACCGGACAGAGTCACAGATACGCAGTATTTT
NA	NA	13	TRBV9	TRBJ1-5	CASSVGMSQPQHF	TGTGCCAGCAGCGTGGGAATGAGTCAGCCCCAGCATTTT
NA	few	14	TRBV6-6	TRBJ1-1	CASSYSTGNTEAFF	TGTGCCAGCAGTTACTCGACAGGGAACACTGAAGCTTTCTTT
NA	few	12	TRBV21-1	TRBJ1-1	CASRPDGTEAFF	TGTGCCAGCCGTCCGGATGGCACTGAAGCTTTCTTT
NA	few	12	TRBV6-2/TRBV6-3	TRBJ1-1	CASNQYNTEAFF	TGTGCCAGCAACCAATATAACACTGAAGCTTTCTTT
NA	NA	15	TRBV7-6	TRBJ2-6	CASSPRPGRANVLTF	TGTGCCAGCAGCCCCAGGCCCGGCCGGGCCAACGTCCTGACTTTC
TRBD2	many	15	TRBV12-3/TRBV12-4	TRBJ2-3	CASSTSGGFTDTQYF	TGTGCCAGCAGTACTAGCGGGGGGTTCACAGATACGCAGTATTTT
NA	few	15	TRBV15	TRBJ2-7	CATSRHRQEFYEQYF	TGTGCCACCAGCAGACACAGACAGGAATTCTACGAGCAGTACTTC
NA	NA	15	TRBV28	TRBJ1-2	CASSLGTPAFRGYTF	TGTGCCAGCAGCCTCGGGACACCCGCCTTCAGGGGCTACACCTTC
NA	many	13	TRBV20-1	TRBJ2-4	CSAKQALAVIQYF	TGCAGTGCGAAACAGGCCCTGGCCGTCATTCAGTACTTC
NA	few	12	TRBV20-1	TRBJ1-1	CSAATGGTEAFF	TGCAGTGCCGCGACGGGGGGCACTGAAGCTTTCTTT
TRBD2	many	15	TRBV6-2/TRBV6-3	TRBJ2-7	CASSYSLAGINEQYF	TGTGCCAGCAGTTACTCTCTAGCGGGGATAAACGAGCAGTACTTC
NA	few	17	TRBV4-3	TRBJ1-1	CASSQAPRARMNTEAFF	TGCGCCAGCAGCCAAGCCCCCCGGGCCCGTATGAACACTGAAGCTTTCTTT
NA	many	13	TRBV20-1	TRBJ1-5	CSAARGGDQPQHF	TGCAGTGCTGCAAGGGGGGGGGATCAGCCCCAGCATTTT
NA	NA	16	TRBV7-9	TRBJ2-7	CASSLAHARNSYEQYF	TGTGCCAGCAGCTTAGCACACGCCCGGAACTCCTACGAGCAGTACTTC
NA	NA	13	TRBV5-1	TRBJ1-1	CASSFRSGLEAFF	TGCGCCAGCAGCTTCCGTTCCGGGCTTGAAGCTTTCTTT
NA	NA	15	TRBV5-1	TRBJ2-7	CASSLAFEGRVEQYF	TGCGCCAGCAGCTTGGCCTTCGAGGGGCGGGTCGAGCAGTACTTC
NA	few	13	TRBV14	TRBJ2-7	CAGSQTFSYEQYF	TGTGCCGGCAGCCAAACATTCTCCTACGAGCAGTACTTC
NA	NA	16	TRBV28	TRBJ2-2	CASTLGVGTNTGELFF	TGTGCCAGCACTTTGGGCGTAGGGACAAACACCGGGGAGCTGTTTTTT
NA	NA	15	TRBV7-6	TRBJ2-5	CASSPHQRYQETQYF	TGTGCCAGCAGCCCCCACCAGCGGTACCAAGAGACCCAGTACTTC
NA	NA	15	TRBV3-1	TRBJ2-1	CASSQVVSKGNEQFF	TGTGCCAGCAGCCAAGTTGTGTCAAAGGGCAATGAGCAGTTCTTC
NA	many	14	TRBV29-1	TRBJ2-5	CSGMWPGAQETQYF	TGCAGCGGGATGTGGCCAGGGGCCCAAGAGACCCAGTACTTC
NA	NA	16	TRBV12-3/TRBV12-4	TRBJ2-1	CASRTAKTGPFNEQFF	TGTGCCAGCAGAACCGCGAAAACTGGACCGTTCAATGAGCAGTTCTTC
TRBD2	few	12	TRBV20-1	TRBJ2-3	CSARETSPTQYF	TGCAGTGCTAGAGAGACTAGCCCCACGCAGTATTTT
TRBD1	NA	14	TRBV28	TRBJ1-4	CASSQGAWNEKLFF	TGTGCCAGCAGTCAGGGGGCCTGGAATGAAAAACTGTTTTTT
TRBD1	NA	15	TRBV5-8	TRBJ2-3	CASSITGTGTDTQYF	TGCGCCAGCAGCATCACCGGGACAGGCACAGATACGCAGTATTTT
NA	few	13	TRBV29-1	TRBJ2-5	CSVGGTFLETQYF	TGCAGCGTTGGTGGCACTTTTCTAGAGACCCAGTACTTC
NA	NA	13	TRBV6-5	TRBJ2-3	CASRELFADTQYF	TGTGCCAGCAGGGAGTTATTCGCAGATACGCAGTATTTT
NA	NA	12	TRBV7-9	TRBJ2-7	CASSATAPQMYF	TGTGCCAGCAGCGCGACAGCCCCCCAAATGTACTTC
NA	few	12	TRBV6-5	TRBJ2-2	CASRSETGELFF	TGTGCCAGCAGAAGCGAGACCGGGGAGCTGTTTTTT